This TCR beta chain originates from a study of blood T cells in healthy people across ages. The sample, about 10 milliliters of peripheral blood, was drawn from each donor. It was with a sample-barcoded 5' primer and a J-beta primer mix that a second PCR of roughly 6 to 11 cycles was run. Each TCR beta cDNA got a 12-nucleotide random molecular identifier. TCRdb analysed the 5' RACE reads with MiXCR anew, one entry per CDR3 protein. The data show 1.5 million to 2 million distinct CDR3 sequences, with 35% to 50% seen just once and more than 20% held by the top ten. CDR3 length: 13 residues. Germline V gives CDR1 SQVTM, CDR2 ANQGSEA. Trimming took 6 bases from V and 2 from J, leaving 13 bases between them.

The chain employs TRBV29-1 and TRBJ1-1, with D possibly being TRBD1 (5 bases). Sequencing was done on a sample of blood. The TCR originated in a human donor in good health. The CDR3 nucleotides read TGCAGCGTCGCAATGGGGGGAAACACTGAAGCTTTCTTT. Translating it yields CSVAMGGNTEAFF.